This TCR beta chain was recovered during a study of metastatic and nonmetastatic thyroid tumors. Turning to the study itself: From malignant and benign thyroid patients, repertoires in blood and in tumor or nodule tissue were compared.

Thyroid surgery took place with no prior treatment in any patient. This clone was counted ten times or more. TCRdb reprocessed the PCR reads via MiXCR. The sample includes roughly 20,000 clones, 30% to 40% seen only once; the top ten take 10%. Trimming took 4 bases from V and 0 from J, leaving 14 bases between them. Germline loops: CDR1 SGDLS, CDR2 YYNGEE. This CDR3 has 16 amino acids. This TCR was sampled from a male donor with papillary thyroid cancer or a benign thyroid nodule (not recorded which). Some clones in this sample may be carry-over from other donors' samples. Sequencing input: tumor tissue. This rearrangement joins TRBV9 to TRBJ1-3, with TRBD1 as a possible D gene (6 bases). CDR3 DNA: TGTGCCAGCAGCATGCCAGGGGCGAACTCTGGAAACACCATATATTTT. Translated, it gives CASSMPGANSGNTIYF.